This T cell receptor beta chain emerged from a study of graft-versus-host responses after intestinal transplantation (dated by TCRdb to the early 2020s). Context from the whole study: Recipients received multivisceral, liver-intestinal, or isolated intestinal transplants. Anti-thymocyte globulin induction was given to all recipients, followed by maintenance tacrolimus and steroids for roughly 3 years. After intestinal transplantation, graft-versus-host and host-versus-graft alloreactive T cell clones in the graft, circulation and bone marrow were tracked using bulk TCR-beta CDR3 sequencing. To identify alloreactive clones, pre-transplant mixed lymphocyte reaction products were sequenced and then compared with unstimulated pre-transplant donor and recipient T cells. The cohort enrolled 24 intestinal transplant recipients including one retransplant, and a few patients lacking pretransplant specimens were excluded. A peak of at least 4% donor T cells among recipient peripheral blood mononuclear cells was the definition used for donor T cell macrochimerism. Rather than being sequenced by the commercial service, samples from a few later patients were sequenced in-house on an Illumina MiSeq and processed with MiXCR. General conclusions and limits of the study: Early after transplant, peak levels of circulating GvH clones were found to be associated with declines in HvG clones. GvH clones were detected in recipient bone marrow, and some appeared earlier in ileal mucosa or blood, consistent with an intestinal mucosal origin. Patients with donor T cell macrochimerism had high GvH to HvG T cell clonal ratios in their allografts. The conclusions were limited by the relatively low number and heterogeneity of the intestinal transplant patients.

Library construction relied on the immunoSEQ multiplex PCR assay. In most patients, genomic DNA was isolated using the Qiagen DNeasy Blood and Tissue Kit and sent frozen to Adaptive Biotechnologies for TCR sequencing. Adaptive Biotechnologies carried out high-throughput TCR-beta CDR3 sequencing of genomic DNA for most patients. The study's processing was this. Adaptive's ImmunoSEQ software was the source of the TCR sequencing data for around 20 patients, while a few other patients were processed with MiXCR and VDJtools. To correct CD4 versus CD8 sorting errors, sequences present in both subsets at a frequency ratio below 5:1 were removed. CDR3 nucleotide sequences shared by donor and recipient were removed because the origin of these sequences could not be assigned. To count as alloreactive, a clone needed at least 2-fold expansion over unstimulated cells and a minimum CFSE-low frequency of 0.002% (template counts) or 0.001% (read counts). Clones were considered mappable if detected in sequenced pre-transplant spleen, lymph node, or MLR CFSE-low populations of the donor or recipient. Cumulative frequency of alloreactive clones was calculated as a percentage of all sequences weighted by copy number. Drawn from immuneACCESS, this table holds only the in-frame rearrangements with V and J called that TCRdb kept. Clones are partly lost; checked studies trace under half to an unresolved V gene and leave the rest unexplained. D and trimming come from the DNA, and the V and J calls and clone size come from that table. Present in this sample are 85,000 to 100,000 clones, just under 95% of which were seen just once. The biggest ten clones account for about 0.073% of the sample.

Trimming at the junction amounts to 5 bases on V and 0 bases on J, and the germline ends lie 11 bases apart. Counted from cysteine to phenylalanine, this CDR3 has 15 amino acids. Solely the CDR3 DNA is kept, with 45 bases framed from the first base. According to the germline V gene (reference sequence), CDR1 reads MNHNY and CDR2 reads SVGAGI. As concerns this clone: The target of this receptor is not known. Base qualities are missing; no much larger clone stands one base away.

The time point label for this specimen denotes: cells obtained before transplantation from donor or recipient. CD3+CD4+ and CD3+CD8+ populations were FACS-sorted from unstimulated pre-transplant donor and recipient cells taken from spleen or lymph nodes. The sequence was obtained from a human donor who was the organ donor for an intestinal transplant. The chain is made from TRBV6-6 and TRBJ1-3, with the D segment identity uncertain. The sequenced sample was unstimulated CD8+ T cells sorted from spleen or lymph node cells, obtained before transplant. The DNA is as follows: TGTGCCAGCAGTACTTTTCTACCCTCTGGAAACACCATATATTTT. Its translation is CASSTFLPSGNTIYF.